This entry lists 14 T cell receptor beta chains sequenced from one sample in a study of blood T cell repertoires in COVID-19. Assay: immunoSEQ multiplex PCR; the TCRdb copy retains only in-frame clones and omits some. The sample includes 49,000 or so clones, about nine tenths of them seen just once. What was sequenced was peripheral blood. The source of these receptors is a man in his fifties with active COVID-19.

The rearrangement links TRBV2 to TRBJ2-5, with a possible D match to TRBD1 (6 bases). CDR3 length: 12 amino acids. Germline V gene data show CDR1 as SNHLY and CDR2 as FYNNEI. Trimming pared 10 bases from V and 2 bases from J, leaving 11 bases between. The CDR3, as DNA: TGTGCCACCCGGACAGCTCAAGAGACCCAGTACTTC. It yields the protein CATRTAQETQYF.

The rearrangement joins TRBV5-4 to TRBJ2-1; 7 nucleotides match TRBD2. Germline trimming cut 1 base from V and 7 bases from J; bases unmatched to any gene: 14. The CDR3 sequence is 17 residues long. Germline assignment: CDR1 SGHNT and CDR2 YYREEE (reference sequence). CDR3 amino acids: CASSLTAGGTGQNEQFF. The CDR3, as DNA: TGTGCCAGCAGCTTGACGGCCGGGGGGACGGGGCAGAATGAGCAGTTCTTC. Combining the CDR3 with reference TRBV5-4 and TRBJ2-1 gives the whole variable domain ETGVTQSPTHLIKTRGQQVTLRCSSQSGHNTVSWYQQALGQGPQFIFQYYREEENGRGNFPPRFSGLQFPNYSSELNVNALELDDSALYLCASSLTAGGTGQNEQFFGPGTRLTVL.

The V call is TRBV9, the J call TRBJ1-4, with D tentatively TRBD1 (5 bases). The CDR3 covers 12 residues. Germline V CDR1 and CDR2: SGDLS, YYNGEE. Trimming shortened V by 3 bases and J by 13 bases, and 13 bases separated the two germline ends. This CDR3 reads CASSGERGGLFF. In DNA, the CDR3 is TGTGCCAGCAGCGGGGAAAGGGGCGGACTGTTTTTT.

This clone was seen more than once but under ten times. The chain is built from TRBV6-5 and TRBJ1-5, with D perhaps TRBD1 (5 bases). CDR1 and CDR2 from the germline V gene are MNHEY and SVGAGI. The CDR3 spans 14 residues. V lost 5 bases, J lost 5 bases, and 13 bases lay in between. CDR3 sequence reads: CASSPRTLDQPQHF. CDR3 bases: TGTGCCAGCAGTCCCCGGACATTGGATCAGCCCCAGCATTTT.

The CDR3 here is CASSPVPGSPEQYF. The CDR3 nucleotides are TGTGCCAGCAGTCCAGTCCCTGGCTCCCCGGAGCAGTACTTC. The rearrangement joins TRBV27 to TRBJ2-7; D is unclear. The V gene lost 5 bases and the J gene lost 7 bases, with 18 bases spanning the gap. The CDR3 totals 14 residues. The V gene's germline CDR1 is MNHEY and CDR2 SMNVEV (reference sequence).

The rearrangement joins TRBV24-1 to TRBJ1-5; D possibly corresponds to TRBD1 (5 bases). Trimming took 2 bases from V and 4 from J, leaving 11 bases between them. This CDR3 spans 15 amino acids. Germline V gene data show CDR1 as KGHDR and CDR2 as SFDVKD. The CDR3 bases are TGTGCCACCAGTGATTCTAGGACACTAAATCAGCCCCAGCATTTT. It specifies CATSDSRTLNQPQHF.

The chain joins TRBV27 to TRBJ2-7; maybe TRBD2 (6 bases). CDR1 MNHEY and CDR2 SMNVEV come from the germline V gene (reference sequence). CDR3 length: 16 residues. The V end was cut by 3 bases, the J end by 4 bases, with 19 bases between. The CDR3 nucleotides read TGTGCCAGCAGTTTTTCGGGAGTGGAGGGGTGGTACGAGCAGTACTTC. Amino acids: CASSFSGVEGWYEQYF.

This chain links TRBV3-1 (or the pseudogene TRBV3-2) with TRBJ2-5; 11 nucleotides agree with TRBD2. Germline values: CDR1 LGHDT, CDR2 YNNKEL (reference sequence). Trimming at V came to 1 base and at J to 2 bases, leaving 3 bases not matched to a gene. The CDR3 is 16 residues long. CDR3 DNA sequence: TGTGCCAGCAGCCAAGGGACTAGCGGGTTACAAGAGACCCAGTACTTC. As protein: CASSQGTSGLQETQYF.

This chain connects TRBV29-1 to TRBJ1-1; D call uncertain. The ends were cut back, 4 bases at V and 1 base at J, with 7 bases in the middle. Germline CDR1 SQVTM, CDR2 ANQGSEA. The CDR3 is made up of 12 amino acids. The CDR3 loop is CSVGQANTEAFF. For the CDR3, the DNA is TGCAGCGTTGGGCAGGCGAACACTGAAGCTTTCTTT.

This clone was detected only once. V usage is TRBV5-4 and J usage is TRBJ2-2; no definite D call. CDR1 is SGHNT and CDR2 is YYREEE in the germline V gene (reference sequence). Trimming shortened V by 4 bases and J by 0 bases, and 16 bases separated the two germline ends. There are 17 residues in the CDR3. The CDR3 DNA reads as TGTGCCAGCAGCCCCACCGGAACAGTCGCGAACACCGGGGAGCTGTTTTTT. Protein product: CASSPTGTVANTGELFF. The full variable domain, its missing parts supplied by reference TRBV5-4 and TRBJ2-2, is ETGVTQSPTHLIKTRGQQVTLRCSSQSGHNTVSWYQQALGQGPQFIFQYYREEENGRGNFPPRFSGLQFPNYSSELNVNALELDDSALYLCASSPTGTVANTGELFFGEGSRLTVL.

This clone was recorded a few times. The chain has TRBV2 and TRBJ2-7; possible D gene TRBD1, 6 bases. Germline CDR1 reads SNHLY; CDR2 reads FYNNEI. The V end lost 7 bases, the J end lost 4 bases, and 11 bases lay between the germline ends. The CDR3 loop spans 12 amino acids. CDR3: CASTGQGYEQYF. CDR3 bases: TGTGCCAGCACGGGGCAGGGGTACGAGCAGTACTTC.

The rearrangement uses TRBV18 and TRBJ2-1; 11 bases line up with TRBD2. The V gene end was trimmed by 1 base and the J gene end by 8 bases; junction bases not matched to a gene: 10. This CDR3 is built from 17 residues. The V gene's germline CDR1 is KGHSH and CDR2 LQKENI. The CDR3 coding sequence is TGTGCCAGCTCACCACTGACTAGCGGGACATCGGGCGATGAGCAGTTCTTC. Amino acid sequence: CASSPLTSGTSGDEQFF.

This clone appeared once. The chain couples TRBV4-2 to TRBJ1-2; 8 positions match TRBD1. The CDR3 has 14 amino acids. Trimming took 0 bases from V and 6 from J; bases not matched to a gene: 3. CDR1 LGHNA and CDR2 YNFKEQ come from the germline V gene. CDR3 DNA sequence: TGTGCCAGCAGCCAAGACGACAGGGGAGATGGCTACACCTTC. Protein product: CASSQDDRGDGYTF.

V gene TRBV4-1 combines with J gene TRBJ2-1; D call uncertain. The V and J ends lost 5 bases and 5 bases respectively, with 10 bases between them. The CDR3 has 13 amino acids. Germline CDR1 is MGHRA and CDR2 is YSYEKL. In nucleotides, the CDR3 is TGCGCCAGCAGCTCCGGTATCCACAATGAGCAGTTCTTC. It codes for CASSSGIHNEQFF.